Following are 5 T cell receptor beta chains from one sample sequenced in a study of cytomegalovirus exposure and HLA in healthy donors. A multiplex PCR was run with 60 Vbeta primers and 13 Jbeta primers. Generated by immunoSEQ multiplex PCR, the TCRdb table keeps only in-frame clones and is missing some. The sample holds approximately 150,000 clones, 79% seen once. The sample was PBMCs. The receptors here all came from a man aged 35-49 years in good health and CMV-seronegative.

Worth noting for this clone: The junction does not match germline at one end; this may be a read error. The rearrangement links TRBV7-9 to TRBJ1-2; tentative D call: TRBD1 (6 bases). CDR3 length: 12 amino acids. The germline CDR1 and CDR2 sequences are SEHNR and FQNEAQ (reference sequence). The CDR3 region is CSSSIQGDGYTF. As DNA, the CDR3 is TGTTCCAGCAGCATACAGGGTGATGGCTACACCTTC.

The chain joins TRBV30 to TRBJ1-4; D perhaps matches TRBD1 (5 bases). CDR3 length: 14 residues. Germline CDR1 reads GTSNPN; CDR2 reads SVGIG (reference sequence). The V and J ends lost 3 bases and 3 bases respectively, with 11 bases between them. CDR3 in amino acids: CAWSSGRPNEKLFF. CDR3 coding DNA: TGTGCCTGGAGCTCAGGGCGGCCTAATGAAAAACTGTTTTTT. Full variable domain (missing parts from reference TRBV30 and TRBJ1-4): SQTIHQWPATLVQPVGSPLSLECTVEGTSNPNLYWYRQAAGRGLQLLFYSVGIGQISSEVPQNLSASRPQDRQFILSSKKLLLSDSGFYLCAWSSGRPNEKLFFGSGTQLSVL.

This chain joins TRBV29-1 and TRBJ2-7, with 7 bases identical to TRBD1. From germline, CDR1 is SQVTM and CDR2 ANQGSEA. V dropped 5 bases and J dropped 4; count of bases not matched to a gene: 8. The length of the CDR3 is 13 residues. The CDR3 coding sequence is TGCAGCGTTCGTTTAGAGGGGGCGTACGAGCAGTACTTC. Translating gives CSVRLEGAYEQYF.

The CDR3 sequence: CASSRLAANTGELFF. In nucleotides, the CDR3 is TGTGCCAGCTCTCGACTAGCGGCGAACACCGGGGAGCTGTTTTTT. The rearrangement links TRBV19 to TRBJ2-2; 9 bases fit TRBD2. Germline V CDR1 and CDR2: LNHDA, SQIVND (reference sequence). Germline trimming cut 9 bases from V and 0 bases from J; bases unmatched to any gene: 5. The CDR3 is 15 amino acids.

V gene TRBV28 combines with J gene TRBJ1-4; D gene uncertain. Germline values: CDR1 MDHEN, CDR2 SYDVKM. The CDR3 sequence is 15 residues long. The V and J ends lost 4 bases and 7 bases respectively, with 16 bases between them. The CDR3 reads CASSSLGVGGEKLFF. The DNA of the CDR3 is TGTGCCAGCAGTTCCCTCGGGGTTGGAGGTGAAAAACTGTTTTTT. Complete variable domain (other parts from reference TRBV28 and TRBJ1-4): DVKVTQSSRYLVKRTGEKVFLECVQDMDHENMFWYRQDPGLGLRLIYFSYDVKMKEKGDIPEGYSVSREKKERFSLILESASTNQTSMYLCASSSLGVGGEKLFFGSGTQLSVL.